This TCR beta chain is from a study of cytomegalovirus exposure and HLA in healthy donors. The study, taken as a whole, reports: TCR beta sequences reportedly predicted the HLA-A and HLA-B alleles of most subjects accurately. Follow-up analysis later connected one missense variant in DCLRE1C with trimming of TCR beta V- and J-genes. Some V segments could not be told apart, so they were left out, TRBV6-2 and TRBV6-3 among them. In terms of immune exposure information, only CMV serostatus was available.

With 60 Vbeta and 13 Jbeta primers, the PCR was carried out. Produced via immunoSEQ multiplex PCR; TCRdb's table is partial and in-frame only. Here the sample table reports tens of thousands of clones. J was trimmed by 5 bases and V by 10 bases; bases with no gene match: 10. The CDR3 is made up of 13 amino acids. Germline V gives CDR1 MDHEN, CDR2 SYDVKM. As concerns this clone: The antigen is not known.

This TCR was recovered from a girl aged 5 to 17 in good health and CMV-seropositive. The specimen was PBMCs. The chain uses TRBV28 and TRBJ2-5, with TRBD2 matching 7 bases. This chain's CDR3 is CATLSGVGETQYF. The DNA for the CDR3 is TGTGCCACCTTAAGCGGGGTCGGTGAGACCCAGTACTTC.